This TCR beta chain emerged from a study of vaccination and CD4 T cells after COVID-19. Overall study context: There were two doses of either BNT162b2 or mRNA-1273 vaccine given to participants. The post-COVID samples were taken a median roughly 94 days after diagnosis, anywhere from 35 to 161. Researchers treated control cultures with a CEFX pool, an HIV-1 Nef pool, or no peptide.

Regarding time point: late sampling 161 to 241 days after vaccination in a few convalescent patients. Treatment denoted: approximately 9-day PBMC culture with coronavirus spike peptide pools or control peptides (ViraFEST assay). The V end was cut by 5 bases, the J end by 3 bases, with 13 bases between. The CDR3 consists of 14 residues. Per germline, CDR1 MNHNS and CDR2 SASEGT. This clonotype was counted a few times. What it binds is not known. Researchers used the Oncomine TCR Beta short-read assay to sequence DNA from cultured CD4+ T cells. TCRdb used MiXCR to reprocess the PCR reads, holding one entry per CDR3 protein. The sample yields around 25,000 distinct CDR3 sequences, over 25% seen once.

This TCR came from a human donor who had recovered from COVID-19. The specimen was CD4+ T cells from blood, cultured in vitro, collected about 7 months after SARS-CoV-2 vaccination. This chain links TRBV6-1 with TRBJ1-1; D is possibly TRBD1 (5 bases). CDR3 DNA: TGTGCCAGCAGTCCTAGGACGGGGGACACTGAAGCTTTCTTT. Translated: CASSPRTGDTEAFF.